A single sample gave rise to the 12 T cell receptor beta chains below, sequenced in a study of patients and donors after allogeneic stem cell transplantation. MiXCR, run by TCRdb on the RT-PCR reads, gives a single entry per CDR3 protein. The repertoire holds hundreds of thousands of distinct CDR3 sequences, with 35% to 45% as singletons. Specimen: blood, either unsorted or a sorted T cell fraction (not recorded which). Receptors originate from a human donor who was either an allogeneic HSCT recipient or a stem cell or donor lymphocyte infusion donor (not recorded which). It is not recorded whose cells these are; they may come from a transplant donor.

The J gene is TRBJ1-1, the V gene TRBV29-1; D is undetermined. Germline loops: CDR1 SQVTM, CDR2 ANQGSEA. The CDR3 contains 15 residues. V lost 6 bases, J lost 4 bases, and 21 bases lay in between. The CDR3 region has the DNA TGCAGCGTCCAGAAAAGGTCCACTCTGATCACTGAAGCTTTCTTT. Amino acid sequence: CSVQKRSTLITEAFF.

CDR3 loop: CASSPQMNTEAFF. The CDR3 DNA is TGTGCCAGCAGCCCTCAGATGAACACTGAAGCTTTCTTT. The chain carries TRBV11-2 and TRBJ1-1, with D unclear. Germline V lookup: CDR1 SGHAT, CDR2 FQNNGV. This CDR3 comprises 13 residues. Trimming left V 5 bases short and J 0 bases short, with 7 bases between.

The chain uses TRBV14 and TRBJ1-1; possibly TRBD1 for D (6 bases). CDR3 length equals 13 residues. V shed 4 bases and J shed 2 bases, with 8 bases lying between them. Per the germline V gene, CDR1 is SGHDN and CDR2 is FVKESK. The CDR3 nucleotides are TGTGCCAGCAGCCGACAGGTAAACACTGAAGCTTTCTTT. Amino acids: CASSRQVNTEAFF.

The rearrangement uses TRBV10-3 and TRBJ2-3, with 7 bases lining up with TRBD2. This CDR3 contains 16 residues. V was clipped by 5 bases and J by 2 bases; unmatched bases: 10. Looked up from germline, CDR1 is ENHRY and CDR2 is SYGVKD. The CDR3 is CAISSSAGSFTDTQYF. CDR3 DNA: TGTGCCATCAGTTCCTCAGCGGGGAGCTTCACAGATACGCAGTATTTT.

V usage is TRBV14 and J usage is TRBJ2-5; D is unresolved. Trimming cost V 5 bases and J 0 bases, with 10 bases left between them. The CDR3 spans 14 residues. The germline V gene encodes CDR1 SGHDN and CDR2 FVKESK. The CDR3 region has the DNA TGTGCCAGCAGCGCCAGATTGTACCAAGAGACCCAGTACTTC. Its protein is CASSARLYQETQYF.

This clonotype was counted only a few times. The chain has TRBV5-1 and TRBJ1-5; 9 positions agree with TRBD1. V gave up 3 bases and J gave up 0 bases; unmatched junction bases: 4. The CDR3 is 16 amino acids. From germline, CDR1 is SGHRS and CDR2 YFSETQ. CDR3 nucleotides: TGCGCCAGCAGCTCACAGGGGGCTCTTAGCAATCAGCCCCAGCATTTT. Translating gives CASSSQGALSNQPQHF. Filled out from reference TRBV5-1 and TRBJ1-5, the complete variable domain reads KAGVTQTPRYLIKTRGQQVTLSCSPISGHRSVSWYQQTPGQGLQFLFEYFSETQRNKGNFPGRFSGRQFSNSRSEMNVSTLELGDSALYLCASSSQGALSNQPQHFGDGTRLSIL.

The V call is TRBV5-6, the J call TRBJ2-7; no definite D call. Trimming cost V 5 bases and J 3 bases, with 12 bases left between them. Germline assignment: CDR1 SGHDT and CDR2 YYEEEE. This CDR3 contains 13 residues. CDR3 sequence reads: CASRLGSDYEQYF. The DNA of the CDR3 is TGTGCCAGCAGACTGGGGTCGGACTACGAGCAGTACTTC.

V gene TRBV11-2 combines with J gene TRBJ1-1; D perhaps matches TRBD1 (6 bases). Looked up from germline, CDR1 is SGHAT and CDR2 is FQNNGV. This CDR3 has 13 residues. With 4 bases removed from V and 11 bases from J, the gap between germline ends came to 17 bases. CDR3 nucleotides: TGTGCCAGCAGCTCAAACTACAGGGCGGAGGCTTTCTTT. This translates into CASSSNYRAEAFF.

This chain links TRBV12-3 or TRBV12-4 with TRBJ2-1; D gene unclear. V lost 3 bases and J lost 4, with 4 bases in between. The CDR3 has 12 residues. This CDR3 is CASSFWYNEQFF. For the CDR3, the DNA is TGTGCCAGCAGTTTCTGGTACAATGAGCAGTTCTTC.

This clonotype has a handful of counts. The CDR3 DNA reads as TGTGCCAGCAGCGGGGCTCGGAACACTGAAGCTTTCTTT. Its translation: CASSGARNTEAFF. This chain links TRBV4-2 with TRBJ1-1; tentative D call: TRBD1 (5 bases). The CDR3 has 13 amino acids. Germline V gene lookup returns CDR1 LGHNA and CDR2 YNFKEQ. The V gene lost 5 bases and the J gene lost 1 base, with 8 bases spanning the gap.

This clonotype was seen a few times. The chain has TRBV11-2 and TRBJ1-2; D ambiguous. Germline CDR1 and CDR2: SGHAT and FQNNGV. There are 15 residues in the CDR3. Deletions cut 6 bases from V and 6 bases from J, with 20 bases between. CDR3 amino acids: CASRSSPGLADGYTF. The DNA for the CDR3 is TGTGCCAGCAGATCCAGCCCCGGACTGGCCGATGGCTACACCTTC.

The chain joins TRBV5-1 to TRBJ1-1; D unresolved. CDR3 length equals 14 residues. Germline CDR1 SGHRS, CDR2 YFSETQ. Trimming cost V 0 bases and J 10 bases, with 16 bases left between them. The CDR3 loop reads CASSLAPARGGAFF. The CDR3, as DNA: TGCGCCAGCAGCTTGGCTCCTGCCCGGGGTGGAGCTTTCTTT.